This TCR beta chain is from a study of T cell responses to AZD1222 COVID-19 vaccine. Study-level findings and limits: The donor group comprised mostly white British people and more females; the analysis possibly underestimated clonal diversity. Close to half of all spike-specific TCRs reportedly target regions of the variants that are unmutated.

The CDR3 is made up of 15 amino acids. From germline, CDR1 is MNHEY and CDR2 SVGAGI. V lost 4 bases and J lost 6; bases outside the gene matches: 9. As to this clone: Its antigen is unidentified.

Sequenced by immunoSEQ multiplex PCR; TCRdb stores in-frame clones only, minus some. In the table there are over 110,000 clones, approximately 94% of which are singletons. The sample here was peripheral blood, taken on day 0 of AZD1222 vaccination. The sequence was obtained from an adult in good health. This sequence joins TRBV6-5 and TRBJ2-7; 10 bases are a match to TRBD1. The CDR3: CASSLGTGVGSEQYF. CDR3 coding DNA: TGTGCCAGCAGTTTAGGGACAGGGGTAGGTTCCGAGCAGTACTTC.